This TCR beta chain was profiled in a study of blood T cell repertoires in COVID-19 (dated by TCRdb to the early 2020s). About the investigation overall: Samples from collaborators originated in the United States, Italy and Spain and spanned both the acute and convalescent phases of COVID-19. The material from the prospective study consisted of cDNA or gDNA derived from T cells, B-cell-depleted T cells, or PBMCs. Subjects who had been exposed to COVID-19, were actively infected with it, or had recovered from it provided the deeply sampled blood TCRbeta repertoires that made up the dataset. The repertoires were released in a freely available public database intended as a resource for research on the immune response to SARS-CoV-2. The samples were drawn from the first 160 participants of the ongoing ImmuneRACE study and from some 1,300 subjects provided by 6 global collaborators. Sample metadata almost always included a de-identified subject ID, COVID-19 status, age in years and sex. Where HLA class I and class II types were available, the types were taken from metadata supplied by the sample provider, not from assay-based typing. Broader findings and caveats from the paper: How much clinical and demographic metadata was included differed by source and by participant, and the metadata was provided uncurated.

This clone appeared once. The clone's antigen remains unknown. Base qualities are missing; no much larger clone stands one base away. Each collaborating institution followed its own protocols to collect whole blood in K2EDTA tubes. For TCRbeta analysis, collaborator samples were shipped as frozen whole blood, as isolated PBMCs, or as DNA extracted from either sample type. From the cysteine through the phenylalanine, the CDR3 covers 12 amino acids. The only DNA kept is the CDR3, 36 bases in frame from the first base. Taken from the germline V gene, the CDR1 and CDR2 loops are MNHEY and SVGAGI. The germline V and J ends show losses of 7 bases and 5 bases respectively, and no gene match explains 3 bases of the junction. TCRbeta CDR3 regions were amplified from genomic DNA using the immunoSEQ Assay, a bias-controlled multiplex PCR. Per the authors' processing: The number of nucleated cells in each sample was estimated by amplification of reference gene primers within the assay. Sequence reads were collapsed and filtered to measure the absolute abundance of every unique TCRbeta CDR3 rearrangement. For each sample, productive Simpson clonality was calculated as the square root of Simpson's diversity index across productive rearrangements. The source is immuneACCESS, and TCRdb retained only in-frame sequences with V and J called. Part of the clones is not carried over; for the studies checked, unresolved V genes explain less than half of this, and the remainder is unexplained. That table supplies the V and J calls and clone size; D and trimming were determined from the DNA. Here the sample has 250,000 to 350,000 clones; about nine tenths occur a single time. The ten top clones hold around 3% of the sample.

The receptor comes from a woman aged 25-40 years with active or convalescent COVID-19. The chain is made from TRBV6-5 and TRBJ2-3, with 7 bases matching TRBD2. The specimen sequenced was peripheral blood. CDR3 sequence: CASKSGGDTQYF. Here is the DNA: TGTGCCAGCAAGTCGGGGGGAGATACGCAGTATTTT.